The present TCR beta chain was sequenced within a study of blood T cells in healthy people across ages. Overall study findings and caveats: Lack of knowledge of donor CMV status possibly confounded expanded clonotype changes. The study found more naive CD4+ cells and higher diversity in long-lived than aged donors.

For the second PCR, which ran for about 6 to 11 cycles, a sample-barcoded 5' primer and a J-beta primer mix were used. The template-switch adaptor, which had 12 random nucleotides, put a tag on each cDNA molecule. Sequencing recovered at least 3 million CDR3-containing paired-end reads from each sample. TCRdb passed the 5' RACE reads through MiXCR, listing each CDR3 protein once. The sample holds about 680,000 distinct CDR3 sequences, around half seen once. On this clonotype itself: Its specificity is unknown.

Sequences were obtained from blood. The sequence came from a woman aged 60-75 years in good health.

The CDR3 nucleotides read TGCGCCAGCAGCTTCGGTTATACGAACAGAGACTACGAGCAGTACTTC. Translating gives CASSFGYTNRDYEQYF. The chain has TRBV5-1 and TRBJ2-7; no firm D call. The CDR3 sequence is 16 residues long. Per the germline V gene, CDR1 is SGHRS and CDR2 is YFSETQ. V was cut by 2 bases and J by 3 bases, with 18 bases left in between.